A single sample gave rise to the 28 T cell receptor beta chains below, sequenced in a study of control samples from healthy donors and cancer patients. Sequenced by immunoSEQ multiplex PCR; TCRdb stores in-frame clones only, minus some. This repertoire shows approximately 150,000 clones, 85% to 95% found once; its top ten account for 1.1% to 1.5%. Sequencing was performed on blood. Every receptor here comes from a woman in her late teens or twenties in good health.

The rearrangement links TRBV19 to TRBJ1-2, with D tentatively TRBD1 (5 bases). The CDR3 consists of 13 residues. V lost 10 bases to trimming and J lost 7 bases, with 19 bases between them. CDR1 and CDR2 (germline): LNHDA, SQIVND (reference sequence). DNA for the CDR3: TGTGCCACCCTCCTCCCGGGACCAGTTGGCTACACCTTC. The encoded protein is CATLLPGPVGYTF. The full variable domain, in which reference TRBV19 and TRBJ1-2 provide the parts outside the CDR3, is DGGITQSPKYLFRKEGQNVTLSCEQNLNHDAMYWYRQDPGQGLRLIYYSQIVNDFQKGDIAEGYSVSREKKESFPLTVTSAQKNPTAFYLCATLLPGPVGYTFGSGTRLTVV.

The CDR3 region has the DNA TGTGCCAGCAGCCGACAGGGATTAAAAAACGAGCAGTACTTC. This encodes CASSRQGLKNEQYF. The rearrangement uses TRBV6-2 or TRBV6-3 and TRBJ2-7; 7 nucleotides line up with TRBD1. J was trimmed by 5 bases and V by 6 bases; bases with no gene match: 10. Looked up from germline, CDR1 is MNHEY and CDR2 is SVGEGT. This CDR3 comprises 14 residues.

This sequence joins TRBV12-5 and TRBJ1-2; no clear D gene. Germline V gene lookup returns CDR1 LGHNT and CDR2 FRNRAP. The CDR3 is made up of 15 amino acids. The V end lost 0 bases, the J end lost 4 bases, and 12 bases lay between the germline ends. The CDR3 spells CASGLVPGNFYGYTF. In DNA form, the CDR3 reads TGTGCTAGTGGTTTGGTACCTGGGAACTTCTATGGCTACACCTTC.

The V call is TRBV4-1, the J call TRBJ2-7; D not resolved. CDR1 and CDR2 from the germline V gene are MGHRA and YSYEKL. V shed 2 bases and J shed 10 bases, with 18 bases lying between them. This CDR3 comprises 14 residues. CDR3 region: CASSQLINLEPQYF. The CDR3 DNA reads as TGCGCCAGCAGCCAATTGATAAATTTGGAGCCCCAGTACTTC.

The chain uses TRBV2 and TRBJ2-2; D is uncertain. Germline assignment: CDR1 SNHLY and CDR2 FYNNEI. V was pared by 2 bases and J by 3 bases, with 7 bases between. This CDR3 spans 14 amino acids. CDR3 region: CASSERLYTGELFF. As DNA, the CDR3 is TGTGCCAGCAGTGAACGACTCTACACCGGGGAGCTGTTTTTT.

This sequence joins TRBV7-2 and TRBJ2-3; 8 bases match TRBD2. V gave up 1 base and J gave up 5 bases; unmatched junction bases: 11. This CDR3 region has 17 residues. Looked up from germline, CDR1 is SGHTA and CDR2 is FQGNSA. CDR3 in amino acids: CASSLGYGGREEDTQYF. The CDR3 coding sequence is TGTGCCAGCAGCTTAGGTTACGGTGGGCGGGAGGAAGATACGCAGTATTTT.

The chain couples TRBV2 to TRBJ1-2, with D possibly being TRBD1 (6 bases). The V end was cut by 10 bases, the J end by 8 bases, with 17 bases between. Germline V gene sequence: CDR1 SNHLY, CDR2 FYNNEI. The length of the CDR3 is 12 residues. The CDR3 DNA is TGTGCCACGCGGACAGCGACTAGGGGCTACACCTTC. Amino acid sequence: CATRTATRGYTF.

This chain links TRBV5-4 with TRBJ2-1; possibly TRBD1 for D (5 bases). The V and J ends lost 0 bases and 5 bases respectively, with 9 bases between them. Per the germline V gene, CDR1 is SGHNT and CDR2 is YYREEE (reference sequence). The CDR3 extends over 14 amino acids. The CDR3 nucleotides are TGTGCCAGCAGCTTGGGGGGCCGGGACAATGAGCAGTTCTTC. Its translation is CASSLGGRDNEQFF.

Here the CDR3 DNA reads TGTGCCAGCAGCGTAGGTATGAGCACTGAAGCTTTCTTT. This gives the protein CASSVGMSTEAFF. The V and J genes are TRBV9 and TRBJ1-1; D ambiguous. The CDR3 has 13 residues. The germline V gene encodes CDR1 SGDLS and CDR2 YYNGEE. Between the trimmed V and J ends, which lost 0 bases and 4 bases, there was a span of 7 bases.

The CDR3 coding sequence is TGTGCCAGCAGCTTCGTTGGGGGGGGAAACACAGATACGCAGTATTTT. Translating it yields CASSFVGGGNTDTQYF. The gene calls are TRBV7-2 and TRBJ2-3; the match to TRBD2 covers 7 bases. Germline assignment: CDR1 SGHTA and CDR2 FQGNSA. This CDR3 has 16 amino acids. V shed 3 bases, J shed 2 bases, and the junction held 8 bases outside the gene matches.

This clone was observed a few times. The chain employs TRBV7-2 and TRBJ1-6; D not certain. Trimming removed 4 bases from V and 10 bases from J, with 14 bases in between. The CDR3 has 14 amino acids. CDR1 and CDR2 (germline): SGHTA, FQGNSA. In DNA, the CDR3 is TGTGCCAGCAGCTACCGGGCCTTAGACTCACCCCTCCACTTT. This codes for CASSYRALDSPLHF.

V and J are TRBV5-4 and TRBJ1-1, with 9 bases fitting TRBD1. The CDR3 spans 14 residues. Germline V CDR1 and CDR2: SGHNT, YYREEE (reference sequence). The V and J ends lost 0 bases and 6 bases, in that order; junction bases with no gene match: 3. The CDR3 here is CASSLGTGVAEAFF. CDR3 DNA: TGTGCCAGCAGCTTGGGGACAGGGGTGGCTGAAGCTTTCTTT.

The chain employs TRBV7-8 and TRBJ1-2, with D tentatively TRBD1 (5 bases). Germline V CDR1 and CDR2: SGHVS, FQNEAQ. Trimming removed 5 bases from V and 8 bases from J, with 18 bases in between. This CDR3 comprises 14 residues. The CDR3 bases are TGTGCCAGCAGCCTCCTCAGGGATTCGGGCGGCTACACCTTC. It codes for CASSLLRDSGGYTF.

The rearrangement uses TRBV19 and TRBJ2-1; D is ambiguous. The germline gives CDR1 LNHDA, CDR2 SQIVND (reference sequence). This CDR3 is 16 amino acids long. The V end lost 3 bases, the J end lost 4 bases, and 16 bases lay between the germline ends. This CDR3 reads CASSILFQTLYNEQFF. The CDR3 DNA is TGTGCCAGTAGTATCCTTTTTCAGACACTTTACAATGAGCAGTTCTTC.

V and J are TRBV2 and TRBJ1-4; TRBD1 might be the D (5 bases). V shed 3 bases and J shed 12 bases, with 17 bases lying between them. CDR1 is SNHLY, CDR2 FYNNEI, per germline. The CDR3 has 14 amino acids. The DNA of the CDR3 is TGTGCCAGCAGTGAGGAGGGGCAGGCCGGGGAACTGTTTTTT. Translating gives CASSEEGQAGELFF.

V usage is TRBV19 and J usage is TRBJ2-2; no clear D gene. Germline CDR1 is LNHDA and CDR2 is SQIVND (reference sequence). CDR3 length: 14 amino acids. Trimming shortened V by 8 bases and J by 1 base, and 11 bases separated the two germline ends. The CDR3 bases are TGTGCCAGTTTCACCCCCCGGAACACCGGGGAGCTGTTTTTT. This translates into CASFTPRNTGELFF.

CDR3 nucleotides: TGTGCCAGCAGCTTGCCCAGCGGACAGGCTTTCTTT. It encodes CASSLPSGQAFF. The chain carries TRBV5-6 and TRBJ1-1; tentatively, D is TRBD1 (6 bases). The CDR3 runs 12 residues. Trimming stripped 1 base from V and 11 bases from J, with 12 bases between. Per the germline V gene, CDR1 is SGHDT and CDR2 is YYEEEE.

CDR3 loop: CAIRPGQGATEQFF. The CDR3 DNA reads as TGTGCCATCAGGCCGGGACAGGGGGCTACTGAGCAGTTCTTC. The chain joins TRBV10-3 to TRBJ2-1; 12 nucleotides match TRBD1. The germline CDR1 and CDR2 sequences are ENHRY and SYGVKD. This CDR3 is 14 amino acids long. J was trimmed by 9 bases and V by 6 bases; bases with no gene match: 6.

The chain combines TRBV4-2 with TRBJ1-5; D is perhaps TRBD1 (5 bases). CDR3 length equals 16 residues. V shed 1 base and J shed 2 bases, with 12 bases lying between them. CDR1 is LGHNA and CDR2 is YNFKEQ in the germline V gene. The CDR3 DNA sequence: TGTGCCAGCAGCCAAGTGGGGGGTATAGGCAATCAGCCCCAGCATTTT. Protein: CASSQVGGIGNQPQHF.

In nucleotides, the CDR3 is TGTGCCAGCAGCTTAGTTGGCACTAATGAAAAACTGTTTTTT. It is translated as CASSLVGTNEKLFF. The V call is TRBV7-8, the J call TRBJ1-4; D gene ambiguous. The CDR3 length is 14 residues. CDR1 and CDR2 (germline): SGHVS, FQNEAQ. V was clipped by 1 base and J by 2 bases, with 5 bases between them.

CDR3 DNA sequence: TGTGCCAGCAGCCCGGCAGATACGCAGTATTTT. Translating gives CASSPADTQYF. This chain joins TRBV11-2 and TRBJ2-3; no firm D call. V was trimmed by 5 bases and J by 4 bases, leaving 4 bases between them. CDR3 length: 11 amino acids. Germline assignment: CDR1 SGHAT and CDR2 FQNNGV.

The rearrangement joins TRBV3-1 (or the pseudogene TRBV3-2) to TRBJ1-2, with D possibly being TRBD1 (5 bases). The CDR3 is 14 residues long. Between the trimmed V and J ends, which lost 5 bases and 8 bases, there was a span of 18 bases. The V gene's germline CDR1 is LGHDT and CDR2 YNNKEL (reference sequence). The CDR3 nucleotides read TGTGCCAGCAGCGGGATTTTGGGGCCCTACGGCTACACCTTC. Amino acid sequence: CASSGILGPYGYTF.

The J gene is TRBJ1-2, the V gene TRBV18; 10 bases are a match to TRBD1. Germline V CDR1 and CDR2: KGHSH, LQKENI. The ends lost 6 bases at V and 8 bases at J; junction bases unmatched: 6. The CDR3 has 13 residues. The CDR3 nucleotides read TGTGCCAGCTCCCTCGGACAGGGGGTCGGCTACACCTTC. Its translation is CASSLGQGVGYTF.

For this clone: One end of the junction is discordant with germline, which a read error may explain. This chain links TRBV2 with TRBJ2-5; D remains unclear. There are 15 residues in the CDR3. Germline assignment: CDR1 SNHLY and CDR2 FYNNEI. Written as DNA, the CDR3 is TGTGCCAGCAGCGAAGGGTGGCCCTTCCAAGAGACCCAGTACTTC. As protein: CASSEGWPFQETQYF.

This chain uses TRBV21-1 with TRBJ2-7; the D call in the table, TRBD1, was not verified against the DNA. TRBV21-1 represents a pseudogene. The CDR3 covers 16 residues. The CDR3 nucleotides are TGTGCCAGCAGCGAACTATCCGACAGGGGGCATTACGAGCAGTACTTC. Translated: CASSELSDRGHYEQYF.

This chain uses TRBV14 with TRBJ1-2; a weak D match, TRBD1 (5 bases). In germline, CDR1 is SGHDN, CDR2 FVKESK. The CDR3 runs 14 residues. The germline V and J ends were trimmed by 1 base and 4 bases, with 10 bases remaining between them. The CDR3 protein is CASSQVQGGYGYTF. The CDR3 DNA reads as TGTGCCAGCAGCCAAGTTCAGGGAGGCTATGGCTACACCTTC.

The gene calls are TRBV14 and TRBJ2-5; D may be TRBD2 (6 bases). The CDR3 runs to 14 residues. V lost 1 base to trimming and J lost 5 bases, with 11 bases between them. The germline gives CDR1 SGHDN, CDR2 FVKESK. The CDR3 spells CASSQGRARETQYF. The CDR3 DNA is TGTGCCAGCAGCCAAGGGAGGGCCAGGGAGACCCAGTACTTC.

The V gene is TRBV11-2, the J gene TRBJ2-5, with a possible D match to TRBD2 (5 bases). The CDR3 consists of 16 residues. Trimming shortened V by 5 bases and J by 5 bases, and 21 bases separated the two germline ends. Germline V gene data show CDR1 as SGHAT and CDR2 as FQNNGV. CDR3 bases: TGTGCCAGCAGCCCGGGATCACTAGGATTGGCTGAGACCCAGTACTTC. This encodes CASSPGSLGLAETQYF. Supplemented by reference TRBV11-2 and TRBJ2-5, the full variable domain reads EAGVAQSPRYKIIEKRQSVAFWCNPISGHATLYWYQQILGQGPKLLIQFQNNGVVDDSQLPKDRFSAERLKGVDSTLKIQPAKLEDSAVYLCASSPGSLGLAETQYFGPGTRLLVL.